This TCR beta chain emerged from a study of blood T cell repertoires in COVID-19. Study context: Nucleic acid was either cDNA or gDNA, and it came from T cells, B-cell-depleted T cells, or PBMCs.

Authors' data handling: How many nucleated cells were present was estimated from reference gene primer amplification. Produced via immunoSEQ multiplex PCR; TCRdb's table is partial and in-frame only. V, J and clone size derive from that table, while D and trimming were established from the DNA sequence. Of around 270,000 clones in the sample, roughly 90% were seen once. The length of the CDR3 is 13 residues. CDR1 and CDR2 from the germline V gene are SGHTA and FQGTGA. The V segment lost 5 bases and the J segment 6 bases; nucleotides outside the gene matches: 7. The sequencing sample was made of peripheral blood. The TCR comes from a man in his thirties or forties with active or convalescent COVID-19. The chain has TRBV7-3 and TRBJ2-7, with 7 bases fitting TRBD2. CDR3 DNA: TGTGCCAGCAGCCCTCGTCCGGGGGGCGAGCAGTACTTC. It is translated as CASSPRPGGEQYF.